The rows below give T cell receptor beta chains drawn from one sample of a study of blood T cell repertoires in COVID-19. Profiled with immunoSEQ multiplex PCR; TCRdb holds only in-frame clones, not every one. The sample has fewer than 110,000 clones; around 92% are singletons. Sequencing was carried out using peripheral blood. Receptors originate from a middle-aged man with active or convalescent COVID-19. CDR3s include the opening cysteine and the closing phenylalanine or tryptophan. A D gene is named only where the DNA matches it firmly. Rows give clone size only sometimes, using once, few, many, or a class for an expanded clone.

CDR3 protein	CDR3 DNA	clone size	J gene	CDR3 length	V gene	D gene
CASSPGLAGLDEQFF	TGCGCCAGCAGTCCGGGACTAGCGGGTTTAGATGAGCAGTTCTTC	few	TRBJ2-1	15	TRBV10-1	TRBD2
CASSQGGVSEQFF	TGTGCCAGCAGCCAAGGGGGGGTTAGTGAGCAGTTCTTC	once	TRBJ2-1	13	TRBV14	-
CATGLAGAQEFF	TGTGCCACTGGACTAGCGGGAGCCCAGGAGTTCTTC	once	TRBJ2-1	12	TRBV15	TRBD2
CASSPFATNEKLFF	TGTGCCAGTAGTCCCTTCGCAACTAATGAAAAACTGTTTTTT	-	TRBJ1-4	14	TRBV19	-
CASSFGQGGSPLHF	TGTGCCAGCAGTTTCGGACAGGGAGGATCACCCCTCCACTTT	-	TRBJ1-6	14	TRBV6-5	TRBD1
CASSLARMGRSGELFF	TGCGCCAGCAGCTTGGCTCGAATGGGGCGTTCCGGGGAGCTGTTTTTT	-	TRBJ2-2	16	TRBV5-1	-
CASSLVGLVNTEAFF	TGTGCCAGCAGCTTAGTGGGGCTGGTGAACACTGAAGCTTTCTTT	-	TRBJ1-1	15	TRBV11-2	-
CAISDGTDTQYF	TGTGCCATCAGTGACGGCACAGATACGCAGTATTTT	-	TRBJ2-3	12	TRBV10-3	-
CASRPRQVNSYEQYF	TGTGCCAGCAGGCCCCGACAGGTTAACTCCTACGAGCAGTACTTC	-	TRBJ2-7	15	TRBV28	-
CASSDERVSTDTQYF	TGTGCCAGCAGCGACGAGCGGGTTAGCACAGATACGCAGTATTTT	-	TRBJ2-3	15	TRBV6-5	-
CSVRTGDAFF	TGCAGCGTTCGGACAGGGGACGCTTTCTTT	-	TRBJ1-1	10	TRBV29-1	TRBD1
CASSPVVEGSGYTF	TGTGCCAGCAGCCCGGTCGTGGAGGGTTCAGGCTACACCTTC	-	TRBJ1-2	14	TRBV3-1/TRBV3-2	-
CASGAERNQPQHF	TGTGCCAGTGGGGCGGAGCGAAATCAGCCCCAGCATTTT	-	TRBJ1-5	13	TRBV19	-
CASSLVAGARMNEQFF	TGTGCCAGCAGCTTAGTAGCGGGAGCCCGGATGAATGAGCAGTTCTTC	once	TRBJ2-1	16	TRBV7-2	TRBD2
CASSIKASGNTGELFF	TGTGCCAGTAGTATTAAGGCTAGCGGGAACACCGGGGAGCTGTTTTTT	-	TRBJ2-2	16	TRBV19	TRBD2